This passage covers 8 T cell receptor beta chains from one sample sequenced in a study of neoadjuvant anti-PD-1 for oral cavity cancer. Generated by immunoSEQ multiplex PCR, the TCRdb table keeps only in-frame clones and is missing some. The sample carries around 14,000 clones, around two thirds recorded once. Specimen: PBMCs, collected before nivolumab (anti-PD-1) treatment. The receptors originated from a person aged 40 to 85 with oral cavity squamous cell carcinoma.

This clone appeared a few times. CDR3 in amino acids: CASSGPGTSNSPLHF. CDR3 DNA: TGTGCCAGCAGTGGACCCGGGACCTCTAATTCACCCCTCCACTTT. The chain links TRBV6-1 to TRBJ1-6; D perhaps matches TRBD1 (5 bases). The CDR3 covers 15 residues. In germline, CDR1 is MNHNS, CDR2 SASEGT. V lost 4 bases and J 6 bases, leaving 13 bases between the germline ends.

This clone turned up a few times. The rearrangement uses TRBV28 and TRBJ1-2; D may be TRBD1 (6 bases). The germline V gene has CDR1 MDHEN and CDR2 SYDVKM. The CDR3 is made up of 15 amino acids. Trimming removed 6 bases from V and 6 bases from J, with 20 bases in between. The CDR3 loop reads CASSALLGRGNGYTF. CDR3 nucleotide sequence: TGTGCCAGCAGCGCCCTGTTGGGCAGGGGAAATGGCTACACCTTC.

V gene TRBV7-6 combines with J gene TRBJ2-1; possibly TRBD2 for D (5 bases). The V and J ends lost 4 bases and 6 bases respectively, with 19 bases between them. Germline assignment: CDR1 SGHVS and CDR2 FNYEAQ. The CDR3 contains 16 residues. For the CDR3, the DNA is TGTGCCAGCAGCTCCAACCGTACACTAGTAGGCAATGAGCAGTTCTTC. Protein sequence: CASSSNRTLVGNEQFF.

The J gene is TRBJ2-1, the V gene TRBV4-1; 14 nucleotides match TRBD2. Germline V CDR1 and CDR2: MGHRA, YSYEKL. The V and J ends lost 1 base and 9 bases, in that order; junction bases with no gene match: 8. CDR3 size: 17 residues. The CDR3 reads CASSQGLAGGPEGEQFF. Written as DNA, the CDR3 is TGCGCCAGCAGCCAAGGACTAGCGGGAGGGCCTGAGGGTGAGCAGTTCTTC.

The rearrangement links TRBV11-1 to TRBJ1-1; no clear D. Trimming left V 5 bases short and J 3 bases short, with 10 bases between. The CDR3 sequence is 13 residues long. Germline V gene sequence: CDR1 SGHAT, CDR2 FQDESV (reference sequence). Here the CDR3 DNA reads TGTGCCAGCAGCCGGGGTATCGACACTGAAGCTTTCTTT. Its translation: CASSRGIDTEAFF. Full variable domain (missing parts from reference TRBV11-1 and TRBJ1-1): EAEVAQSPRYKITEKSQAVAFWCDPISGHATLYWYRQILGQGPELLVQFQDESVVDDSQLPKDRFSAERLKGVDSTLKIQPAELGDSAMYLCASSRGIDTEAFFGQGTRLTVV.

V and J are TRBV5-4 and TRBJ1-1; tentatively, D is TRBD1 (6 bases). From germline, CDR1 is SGHNT and CDR2 YYREEE (reference sequence). The V and J ends lost 4 bases and 1 base respectively, with 11 bases between them. The CDR3 has 14 amino acids. The CDR3 bases are TGTGCCAGCAGCCGAGACAGGTCGAACACTGAAGCTTTCTTT. Translated, it gives CASSRDRSNTEAFF. The whole variable domain, filled in from reference TRBV5-4 and TRBJ1-1, reads ETGVTQSPTHLIKTRGQQVTLRCSSQSGHNTVSWYQQALGQGPQFIFQYYREEENGRGNFPPRFSGLQFPNYSSELNVNALELDDSALYLCASSRDRSNTEAFFGQGTRLTVV.

The chain joins TRBV21-1 to TRBJ1-1; TRBD1, the table's D call, was not compared with the DNA. TRBV21-1 is a pseudogene segment. This CDR3 contains 16 residues. The CDR3 DNA reads as TGTGCCAGCAGTGCTAACGCCACAGGGGTGAACACTGAAGCTTTCTTT. It encodes CASSANATGVNTEAFF.

The V gene is TRBV4-1, the J gene TRBJ1-3; the D is unclear. V was clipped by 0 bases and J by 15 bases, with 15 bases between them. Germline V gives CDR1 MGHRA, CDR2 YSYEKL. This CDR3 comprises 13 residues. DNA of the CDR3: TGCGCCAGCAGCCAAGATCCGGACGGCTTACAATATTTT. Translating gives CASSQDPDGLQYF.